This is a list of T cell receptor beta chains from one sample in a study of blood T cell repertoires in COVID-19. Method: immunoSEQ multiplex PCR; TCRdb's copy keeps in-frame clones and lacks some. The sample holds over 120,000 clones, 80% to 90% seen once. Sequencing was performed on peripheral blood. These receptors were collected from a woman between 50 and 59 years old with acute or convalescent COVID-19. CDR3s include the opening cysteine and the closing phenylalanine or tryptophan. The D gene is left open where the match is weak. Size is omitted from some rows. Given values are once, few, many or a class for expanded clones.

V gene,CDR3 length,clone size,D gene,J gene,CDR3 DNA,CDR3 protein
TRBV19,15,.,TRBD1,TRBJ2-7,TGTGCCAGTAGTAGCAGGGGGCTAAGCTCCTACGAGCAGTACTTC,CASSSRGLSSYEQYF
TRBV7-3,15,once,.,TRBJ1-2,TGTGCCAGCAGCCCCTCGTCGGGGGGTGCCGGTGGCTACACCTTC,CASSPSSGGAGGYTF
TRBV7-2,13,.,.,TRBJ1-2,TGTGCCAGCAGCTTAGTGGCAGTCGATGGCTACACCTTC,CASSLVAVDGYTF
TRBV27,16,.,.,TRBJ2-7,TGTGCCAGCAGTTTACTATCGAACCCTCGGGGGTACGAGCAGTACTTC,CASSLLSNPRGYEQYF
TRBV24-1,16,.,TRBD2,TRBJ2-3,TGTGCCACCAGTGGGGGACTAGAGTCCCTACAAGATACGCAGTATTTT,CATSGGLESLQDTQYF
TRBV6-6,13,.,TRBD1,TRBJ1-1,TGTGCCAGCCTTGGACAGGCTAGCTCTGAAGCTTTCTTT,CASLGQASSEAFF
TRBV11-2,15,.,TRBD1,TRBJ2-7,TGTGCCAGCAGCTTAACCCGGCAGGGGGTCTACGAGCAGTACTTC,CASSLTRQGVYEQYF
TRBV3-1/TRBV3-2,17,.,TRBD1,TRBJ2-4,TGTGCCAGCAGCCAAGATGTCGGGCGACAGGGAGCGGACATTCAGTACTTC,CASSQDVGRQGADIQYF
TRBV2,16,.,TRBD2,TRBJ2-5,TGTGCCAGCAGTCAGGGACTAGCGGGGTACCAAGAGACCCAGTACTTC,CASSQGLAGYQETQYF
TRBV5-4,16,.,TRBD2,TRBJ2-1,TGTGCCAGCAGCTTGGTTCTAGCGGGCCCTTACAATGAGCAGTTCTTC,CASSLVLAGPYNEQFF
TRBV30,15,.,.,TRBJ1-1,TGTGCCTGGATTGGGGATGGGGGGGCGAACACTGAAGCTTTCTTT,CAWIGDGGANTEAFF
TRBV5-4,15,.,TRBD1,TRBJ1-1,TGTGCCAGCAGTGGACAGGGGGGGGCAAACACTGAAGCTTTCTTT,CASSGQGGANTEAFF
TRBV7-2,18,.,.,TRBJ1-4,TGTGCCAGCAGTTTACGTCTGGTGGGGCTTGCAACTAATGAAAAACTGTTTTTT,CASSLRLVGLATNEKLFF
TRBV7-9,16,.,.,TRBJ2-7,TGTGCCAGCAGCTTAGCGCGTGGAGGAGGCGTCTACGAGCAGTACTTC,CASSLARGGGVYEQYF
TRBV9,15,.,TRBD2,TRBJ2-2,TGTGCCAGCAGCGGGACTAGCGTTAACACCGGGGAGCTGTTTTTT,CASSGTSVNTGELFF
TRBV9,14,.,TRBD1,TRBJ1-1,TGTGCCAGCAGCGAACAGGGGAGTAATCCTGAAGCTTTCTTT,CASSEQGSNPEAFF
TRBV11-3,15,.,.,TRBJ1-1,TGTGCCAGCAGCTATGGTGCAGGGGTGAACACTGAAGCTTTCTTT,CASSYGAGVNTEAFF
TRBV10-2,18,.,TRBD2,TRBJ2-2,TGCGCCAGCAGTCAGGGCCCGGGACTAGCGGGAAAGGAGGGGGAGCTGTTTTTT,CASSQGPGLAGKEGELFF
TRBV5-1,16,.,.,TRBJ1-1,TGCGCCAGCAGCTTTAGGGTGAGGGCGGCGGGGTCTGAAGCTTTCTTT,CASSFRVRAAGSEAFF
TRBV6-2/TRBV6-3,14,.,TRBD1,TRBJ1-5,TGTGCCAGCAGTCCGGACAGGGCGACTCAGCCCCAGCATTTT,CASSPDRATQPQHF
TRBV11-1,15,.,TRBD2,TRBJ2-1,TGTGCCAGCACCCTAGCGGGGCGAAACTACAATGAGCAGTTCTTC,CASTLAGRNYNEQFF
TRBV9,14,.,TRBD1,TRBJ1-6,TGTGCCAGCAGCGACAGGGGAAACAATTCACCCCTCCACTTT,CASSDRGNNSPLHF
TRBV19,15,.,.,TRBJ1-5,TGTGCCAGTAGTATGGGGGGTCAGGACAATCAGCCCCAGCATTTT,CASSMGGQDNQPQHF
TRBV27,12,.,.,TRBJ1-2,TGTGCCAGCAGGAGAGATTCCTATGGCTACACCTTC,CASRRDSYGYTF
TRBV25-1,14,.,.,TRBJ2-7,TGTGCCAGCAGTGAACGTGGAGTCCCCTACGAGCAGTACTTC,CASSERGVPYEQYF
TRBV5-8,15,.,.,TRBJ2-6,TGTGCCAGCAGCGTACAGGGATCCGGGGCCAACGTCCTGACTTTC,CASSVQGSGANVLTF
TRBV15,14,.,TRBD2,TRBJ2-3,TGTGCCACCAGCAGGAGGACTAGCCCAGATACGCAGTATTTT,CATSRRTSPDTQYF
TRBV6-4,14,.,TRBD2,TRBJ2-2,TGTGCCAGCAGTGTGGCGGGGGACACCGGGGAGCTGTTTTTT,CASSVAGDTGELFF
TRBV5-1,13,.,.,TRBJ1-2,TGCGCCAGCAGCTTGGTCGGGGGTGACGGCTACACCTTC,CASSLVGGDGYTF
TRBV5-1,15,.,.,TRBJ2-7,TGCGCCAGCAGCTTGGAAAGGACTACTATCTACGAGCAGTACTTC,CASSLERTTIYEQYF
TRBV5-6,14,.,.,TRBJ1-2,TGTGCCAGCAGGCTCCGAGAAAGAGGGTATGGCTACACCTTC,CASRLRERGYGYTF
TRBV6-5,14,.,TRBD2,TRBJ2-7,TGTGCCAGCACCCTCCGGGGGGTCTCCTACGAGCAGTACTTC,CASTLRGVSYEQYF
TRBV30,13,.,.,TRBJ2-1,TGTGCCTGGAGTGTATCCGGGGTCAATGAGCAGTTCTTC,CAWSVSGVNEQFF
TRBV6-5,16,.,TRBD1,TRBJ2-2,TGTGCCAGCAGTTACTCACCGGGACAGCGCACCGGGGAGCTGTTTTTT,CASSYSPGQRTGELFF
TRBV10-1,15,few,.,TRBJ1-3,TGCGCCAGCAGCCAAGACGACAGGCTAGGAAACACCATATATTTT,CASSQDDRLGNTIYF
TRBV2,14,.,TRBD1,TRBJ1-1,TGTGCCAGCAGGGAACAGGGGGGGAACACTGAAGCTTTCTTT,CASREQGGNTEAFF
TRBV27,16,.,TRBD1,TRBJ2-2,TGTGCCAGCAGTCCGAACTCAGGGGGCCGGACCGGGGAGCTGTTTTTT,CASSPNSGGRTGELFF
TRBV28,14,few,.,TRBJ1-2,TGTGCCAGCAGTTCTCCCTCAGCGAACTATGGCTACACCTTC,CASSSPSANYGYTF
TRBV2,14,.,.,TRBJ2-3,TGTGCCAGCAGTCGGGACTCCATGATAGATACGCAGTATTTT,CASSRDSMIDTQYF
TRBV10-3,12,.,TRBD2,TRBJ2-1,TGTGCCATCACCCCTAGCGGGGGGGAGCAGTTCTTC,CAITPSGGEQFF
TRBV11-2,16,.,TRBD2,TRBJ2-3,TGTGCCAGCAGCTTGGCGGCCCTAGCGGGAACAGATACGCAGTATTTT,CASSLAALAGTDTQYF
TRBV10-2,15,.,.,TRBJ1-5,TGCGCCAGCACTCCCGGGAGAAATAGCAATCAGCCCCAGCATTTT,CASTPGRNSNQPQHF
TRBV12-3/TRBV12-4,13,.,TRBD1,TRBJ1-2,TGTGCCAGCAGGGGACAGGGCGGCTATGGCTACACCTTC,CASRGQGGYGYTF
TRBV12-5,15,.,.,TRBJ1-6,TGTGCTAGTGCCCTGGGAGGGGCGCGGGGCTCACCCCTCCACTTT,CASALGGARGSPLHF
TRBV18,17,.,TRBD1,TRBJ1-1,TGTGCCAGCTCACCGGGATTTAACAGGGGCCCAAACACTGAAGCTTTCTTT,CASSPGFNRGPNTEAFF